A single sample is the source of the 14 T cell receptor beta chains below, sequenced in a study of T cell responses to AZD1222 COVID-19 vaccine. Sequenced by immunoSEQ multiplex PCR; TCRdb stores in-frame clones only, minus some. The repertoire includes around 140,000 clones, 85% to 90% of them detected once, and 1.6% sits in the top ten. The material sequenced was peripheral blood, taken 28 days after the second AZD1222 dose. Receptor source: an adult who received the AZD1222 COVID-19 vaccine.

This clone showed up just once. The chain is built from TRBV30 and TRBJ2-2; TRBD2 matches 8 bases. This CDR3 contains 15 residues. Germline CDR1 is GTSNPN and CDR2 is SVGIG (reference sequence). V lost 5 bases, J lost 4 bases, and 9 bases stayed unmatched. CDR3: CAWGERGPTTGELFF. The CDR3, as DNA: TGTGCCTGGGGGGAGCGGGGGCCTACCACCGGGGAGCTGTTTTTT.

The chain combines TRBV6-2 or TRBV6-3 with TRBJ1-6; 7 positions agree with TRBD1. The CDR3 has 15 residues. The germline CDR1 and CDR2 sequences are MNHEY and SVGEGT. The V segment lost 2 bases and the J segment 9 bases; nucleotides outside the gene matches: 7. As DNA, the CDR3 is TGTGCCAGCAGTTACCAGACAGGGATGGGTTCACCCCTCCACTTT. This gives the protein CASSYQTGMGSPLHF.

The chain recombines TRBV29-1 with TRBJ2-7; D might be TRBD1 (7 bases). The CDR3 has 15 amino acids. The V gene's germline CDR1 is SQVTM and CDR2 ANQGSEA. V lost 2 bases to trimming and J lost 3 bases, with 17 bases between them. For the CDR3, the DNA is TGCAGCGTTGAAATCGGAGGGGGCCAGGACTACGAGCAGTACGTC. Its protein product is CSVEIGGGQDYEQYV.

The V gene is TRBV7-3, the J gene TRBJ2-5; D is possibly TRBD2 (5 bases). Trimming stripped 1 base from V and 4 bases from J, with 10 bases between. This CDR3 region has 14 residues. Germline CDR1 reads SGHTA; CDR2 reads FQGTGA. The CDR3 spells CASSLNSGRETQYF. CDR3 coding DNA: TGTGCCAGCAGCTTAAACAGCGGCCGAGAGACCCAGTACTTC.

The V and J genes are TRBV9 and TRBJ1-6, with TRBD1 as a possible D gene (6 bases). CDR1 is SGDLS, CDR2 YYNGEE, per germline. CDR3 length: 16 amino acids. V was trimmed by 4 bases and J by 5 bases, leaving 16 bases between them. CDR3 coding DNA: TGTGCCAGCAGCCTGACCGGGGGGGCCGATAATTCACCCCTCCACTTT. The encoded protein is CASSLTGGADNSPLHF.

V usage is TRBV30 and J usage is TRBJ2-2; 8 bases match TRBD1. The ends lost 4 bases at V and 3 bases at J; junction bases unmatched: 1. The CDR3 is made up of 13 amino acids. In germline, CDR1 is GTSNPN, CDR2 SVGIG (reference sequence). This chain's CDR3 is CAWNRGDTGELFF. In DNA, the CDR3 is TGTGCCTGGAACAGGGGGGACACCGGGGAGCTGTTTTTT.

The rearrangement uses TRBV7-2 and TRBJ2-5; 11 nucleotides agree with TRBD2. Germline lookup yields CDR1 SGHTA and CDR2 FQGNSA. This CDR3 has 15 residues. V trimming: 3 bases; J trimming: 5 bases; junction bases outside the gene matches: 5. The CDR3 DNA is TGTGCCAGCAGCTTTAGCGGGGGGGCTTCGGAGACCCAGTACTTC. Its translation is CASSFSGGASETQYF. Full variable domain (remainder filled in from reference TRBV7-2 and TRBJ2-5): GAGVSQSPSNKVTEKGKDVELRCDPISGHTALYWYRQSLGQGLEFLIYFQGNSAPDKSGLPSDRFSAERTGGSVSTLTIQRTQQEDSAVYLCASSFSGGASETQYFGPGTRLLVL.

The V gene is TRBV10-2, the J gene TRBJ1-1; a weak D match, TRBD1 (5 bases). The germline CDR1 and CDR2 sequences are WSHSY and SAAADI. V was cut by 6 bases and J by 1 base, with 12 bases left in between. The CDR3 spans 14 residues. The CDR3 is CASRAGTQNTEAFF. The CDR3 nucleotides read TGCGCCAGCAGAGCCGGGACGCAGAACACTGAAGCTTTCTTT.

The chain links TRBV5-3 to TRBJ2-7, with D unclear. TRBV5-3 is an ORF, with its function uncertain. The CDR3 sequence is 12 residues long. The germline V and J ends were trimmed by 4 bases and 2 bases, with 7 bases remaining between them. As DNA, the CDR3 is TGTGCCAGAAGCCTACCTACCTACGAGCAGTACGTC. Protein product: CARSLPTYEQYV.

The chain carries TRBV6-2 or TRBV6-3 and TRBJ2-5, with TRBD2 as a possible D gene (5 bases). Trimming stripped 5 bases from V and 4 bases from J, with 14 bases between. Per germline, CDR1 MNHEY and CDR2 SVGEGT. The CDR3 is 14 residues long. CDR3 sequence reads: CASSPSGNLETQYF. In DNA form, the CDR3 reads TGTGCCAGCAGTCCGTCGGGGAACCTAGAGACCCAGTACTTC.

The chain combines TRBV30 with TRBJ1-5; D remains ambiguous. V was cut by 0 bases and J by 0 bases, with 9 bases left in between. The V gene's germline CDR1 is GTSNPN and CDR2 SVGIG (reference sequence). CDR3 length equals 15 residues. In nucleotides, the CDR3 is TGTGCCTGGAGTGTACGAATGGGTAGCAATCAGCCCCAGCATTTT. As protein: CAWSVRMGSNQPQHF.

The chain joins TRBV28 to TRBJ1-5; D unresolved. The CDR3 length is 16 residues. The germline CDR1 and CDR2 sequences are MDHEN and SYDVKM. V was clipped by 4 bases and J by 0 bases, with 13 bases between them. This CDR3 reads CASSSLDGNSNQPQHF. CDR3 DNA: TGTGCCAGCAGTTCCCTCGACGGTAATAGCAATCAGCCCCAGCATTTT.

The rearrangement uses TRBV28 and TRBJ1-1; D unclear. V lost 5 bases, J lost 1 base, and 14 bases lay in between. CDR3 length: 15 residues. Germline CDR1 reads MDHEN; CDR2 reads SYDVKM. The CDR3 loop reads CASSKRSGRNTEAFF. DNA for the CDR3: TGTGCCAGCAGTAAGCGTTCGGGCAGGAACACTGAAGCTTTCTTT.

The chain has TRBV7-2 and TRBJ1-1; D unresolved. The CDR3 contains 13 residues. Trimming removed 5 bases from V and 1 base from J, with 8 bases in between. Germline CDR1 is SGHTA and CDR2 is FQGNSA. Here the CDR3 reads CASSRGRNTEAFF. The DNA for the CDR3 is TGTGCCAGCAGCAGAGGACGGAACACTGAAGCTTTCTTT.